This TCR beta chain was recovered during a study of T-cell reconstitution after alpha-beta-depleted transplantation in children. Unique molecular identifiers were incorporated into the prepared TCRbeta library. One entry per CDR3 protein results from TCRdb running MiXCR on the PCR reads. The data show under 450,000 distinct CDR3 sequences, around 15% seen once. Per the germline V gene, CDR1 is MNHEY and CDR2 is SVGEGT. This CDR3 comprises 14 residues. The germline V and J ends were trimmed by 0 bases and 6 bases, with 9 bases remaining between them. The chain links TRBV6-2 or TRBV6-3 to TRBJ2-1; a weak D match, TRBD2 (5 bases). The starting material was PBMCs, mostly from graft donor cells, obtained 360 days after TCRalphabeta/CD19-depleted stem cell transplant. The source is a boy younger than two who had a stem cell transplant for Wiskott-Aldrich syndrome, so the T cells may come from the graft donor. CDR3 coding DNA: TGTGCCAGCAGTTACTCAGGGAGCTCCAATGAGCAGTTCTTC. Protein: CASSYSGSSNEQFF.